The clone carrying this T cell receptor beta chain came up many times. Its antigen is as yet unknown. The source of the sample is a study of T cells in Graves' hyperthyroidism and ophthalmopathy. General study results and limits: In the blood, most expanded thyroid clonotypes above 0.001 appeared as well.

RNA transcripts yielded amplified TCR beta CDR3 regions. In the first-round RT-PCR of the TCR CDR3, the HTBI primer set was used. TCRdb re-called the multiplex PCR reads through MiXCR, storing one row per CDR3 protein. The table shows hundreds of thousands of distinct CDR3 sequences, with around 15% occurring only once. The CDR3 consists of 16 residues. Germline V gene lookup returns CDR1 MNHEY and CDR2 SVGEGT. The trim removed 0 bases at V and 1 base at J, leaving 1 base unmatched. Across 18 months, stable Graves' hyperthyroidism was marked by no progression to ophthalmopathy. Fresh peripheral blood, 9.5 to 10 ml of it, supplied the PBMCs.

This chain uses TRBV6-2 or TRBV6-3 with TRBJ2-3, with TRBD2 matching over 10 bases. The sequenced sample consisted of blood. The clonotype was recovered from a woman in her twenties or thirties with Graves' hyperthyroidism. The CDR3 sequence is CASSYSGTSGTDTQYF. The CDR3 DNA reads as TGTGCCAGCAGTTACTCAGGGACTAGCGGCACAGATACGCAGTATTTT.